Below, 30 T cell receptor beta chains from the same sample are listed, as sequenced in a study of blood T cell repertoires in COVID-19. The data were produced by immunoSEQ multiplex PCR, yet TCRdb's version contains in-frame clones alone and is incomplete. The table lists 250,000 to 350,000 clones, more than 70% of them singletons. The sample consisted of peripheral blood. The source of these receptors is a woman in her twenties or thirties who had recovered from COVID-19.

This chain uses TRBV15 with TRBJ2-2; D is uncertain. CDR1 LNHNV and CDR2 YYDKDF come from the germline V gene (reference sequence). The ends were cut back, 0 bases at V and 1 base at J, with 6 bases in the middle. The CDR3 totals 15 residues. The CDR3 region has the DNA TGTGCCACCAGCAGAGAGACACTGAACACCGGGGAGCTGTTTTTT. Its translation: CATSRETLNTGELFF. Variable domain in full (rest from reference TRBV15 and TRBJ2-2): DAMVIQNPRYQVTQFGKPVTLSCSQTLNHNVMYWYQQKSSQAPKLLFHYYDKDFNNEADTPDNFQSRRPNTSFCFLDIRSPGLGDTAMYLCATSRETLNTGELFFGEGSRLTVL.

The gene calls are TRBV21-1 and TRBJ1-5; the listed D gene, TRBD1, was not tested against the DNA. TRBV21-1 is marked as a pseudogene. The CDR3 loop spans 16 amino acids. The DNA of the CDR3 is TGTGCCAGCAGCAACGTTGGACAGCCGGGCAATCAGCCCCAGCATTTT. As protein: CASSNVGQPGNQPQHF.

The chain combines TRBV7-2 with TRBJ2-1; TRBD2 matches 12 bases. J lost 6 bases, V lost 5 bases, and 11 bases had no gene match. The length of the CDR3 is 17 residues. Germline CDR1 is SGHTA and CDR2 is FQGNSA. CDR3 amino acids: CASSQRLAGAPGNEQFF. The CDR3 nucleotides are TGTGCCAGCAGCCAACGACTAGCGGGGGCGCCAGGCAATGAGCAGTTCTTC.

The chain links TRBV2 to TRBJ1-1; TRBD1 might be the D (6 bases). CDR1 and CDR2 from the germline V gene are SNHLY and FYNNEI. The CDR3 loop spans 13 amino acids. V was clipped by 7 bases and J by 7 bases, with 16 bases between them. CDR3: CASNERGLGEAFF. The CDR3 nucleotides are TGTGCCAGCAATGAGAGGGGGTTGGGTGAAGCTTTCTTT.

This chain links TRBV5-1 with TRBJ1-5; 9 nucleotides agree with TRBD1. This CDR3 is built from 14 residues. Trimming at V came to 3 bases and at J to 4 bases, leaving 2 bases not matched to a gene. Germline V lookup: CDR1 SGHRS, CDR2 YFSETQ. The CDR3 loop is CASSYGTGNQPQHF. CDR3 in DNA: TGCGCCAGCAGCTACGGGACAGGGAATCAGCCCCAGCATTTT.

The chain links TRBV29-1 to TRBJ1-1, with a possible D match to TRBD1 (6 bases). The ends were cut back, 0 bases at V and 0 bases at J, with 8 bases in the middle. The CDR3 loop spans 14 amino acids. Germline lookup yields CDR1 SQVTM and CDR2 ANQGSEA. DNA of the CDR3: TGCAGCGTTGAAGATCCAGGGGTGAACACTGAAGCTTTCTTT. Its translation is CSVEDPGVNTEAFF. Together with reference TRBV29-1 and TRBJ1-1, the CDR3 gives the full variable domain: SAVISQKPSRDICQRGTSLTIQCQVDSQVTMMFWYRQQPGQSLTLIATANQGSEATYESGFVIDKFPISRPNLTFSTLTVSNMSPEDSSIYLCSVEDPGVNTEAFFGQGTRLTVV.

The chain uses TRBV2 and TRBJ2-7, with D possibly TRBD1 on 6 matching bases. The CDR3 is made up of 11 amino acids. The V and J ends lost 6 bases and 3 bases respectively, with 6 bases between them. Germline V gene data show CDR1 as SNHLY and CDR2 as FYNNEI. The CDR3 coding sequence is TGTGCCAGCAGACAGGGCTACGAGCAGTACTTC. Its protein is CASRQGYEQYF.

This sequence joins TRBV2 and TRBJ1-1; TRBD1 matches at 8 bases. CDR1 is SNHLY, CDR2 FYNNEI, per germline. The CDR3 loop spans 13 amino acids. V trimming: 4 bases; J trimming: 7 bases; junction bases outside the gene matches: 5. CDR3 residues: CASSVEQGGEAFF. In nucleotides, the CDR3 is TGTGCCAGCAGTGTGGAACAGGGGGGTGAAGCTTTCTTT.

J is TRBJ2-2 and V is TRBV4-2; D possibly corresponds to TRBD2 (6 bases). The V end lost 0 bases, the J end lost 6 bases, and 17 bases lay between the germline ends. CDR3 length: 17 residues. The germline V gene encodes CDR1 LGHNA and CDR2 YNFKEQ. The CDR3 protein is CASSQEVWGVSSGELFF. For the CDR3, the DNA is TGTGCCAGCAGCCAAGAAGTATGGGGGGTTAGTTCCGGGGAGCTGTTTTTT.

The rearrangement links TRBV7-3 to TRBJ2-3; 7 bases agree with TRBD1. J was trimmed by 2 bases and V by 3 bases; bases with no gene match: 5. Per the germline V gene, CDR1 is SGHTA and CDR2 is FQGTGA. This CDR3 spans 15 amino acids. The CDR3 protein is CASSFKTGATDTQYF. The CDR3 nucleotides are TGTGCCAGCAGCTTCAAAACAGGGGCCACAGATACGCAGTATTTT.

CDR3: CATSDWAPGTGVSEQYF. The CDR3 DNA reads as TGTGCCACCAGTGATTGGGCCCCCGGGACAGGGGTCTCCGAGCAGTACTTC. The chain uses TRBV24-1 and TRBJ2-7; TRBD1 agrees at 10 bases. The CDR3 is 17 amino acids. V gave up 2 bases and J gave up 6 bases; unmatched junction bases: 12. From germline, CDR1 is KGHDR and CDR2 SFDVKD.

The DNA for the CDR3 is TGCGCCAGCAGCCAAGTCTGGCTTGCTCAGGACACTGAAGCTTTCTTT. Translated: CASSQVWLAQDTEAFF. The V and J genes are TRBV4-1 and TRBJ1-1; D is ambiguous. The CDR3 runs 16 residues. Trimming pared 1 base from V and 3 bases from J, leaving 15 bases between. Germline V gene lookup returns CDR1 MGHRA and CDR2 YSYEKL.

The genes are TRBV5-6 and TRBJ2-1; D is possibly TRBD2 (5 bases). The germline gives CDR1 SGHDT, CDR2 YYEEEE. The length of the CDR3 is 16 residues. The V gene lost 2 bases and the J gene lost 0 bases, with 12 bases spanning the gap. CDR3 residues: CASSFRPGYSYNEQFF. CDR3 bases: TGTGCCAGCAGCTTCCGGCCGGGGTACTCCTACAATGAGCAGTTCTTC.

This sequence joins TRBV7-2 and TRBJ2-7; TRBD2 agrees at 8 bases. There are 15 residues in the CDR3. Looked up from germline, CDR1 is SGHTA and CDR2 is FQGNSA. Trimming took 1 base from V and 5 from J; bases not matched to a gene: 7. CDR3 in DNA: TGTGCCAGCAGCTTAGTAGGCGGGGGGTTAAACGAGCAGTACTTC. Amino acids: CASSLVGGGLNEQYF.

This chain links TRBV10-3 with TRBJ1-5; D remains unclear. In germline, CDR1 is ENHRY, CDR2 SYGVKD. Trimming took 3 bases from V and 6 from J, leaving 9 bases between them. The CDR3 loop spans 13 amino acids. The CDR3 DNA follows: TGTGCCATCAGTGATTTCAGGCGTCAGCCCCAGCATTTT. Protein product: CAISDFRRQPQHF.

By sample share, this clone is medium-sized. The J gene is TRBJ2-7, the V gene TRBV19, with a tentative D call TRBD1 (5 bases). This CDR3 is built from 14 residues. Trimming pared 3 bases from V and 6 bases from J, leaving 15 bases between. Per germline, CDR1 LNHDA and CDR2 SQIVND (reference sequence). The CDR3 is CASSMGQAVGEQYF. The CDR3 bases are TGTGCCAGTAGTATGGGGCAGGCGGTGGGCGAGCAGTACTTC.

This CDR3 reads CASNRDRGHEQFF. The CDR3 bases are TGTGCCAGCAACCGGGACAGGGGACATGAGCAGTTCTTC. V gene TRBV21-1 combines with J gene TRBJ2-1; the DNA was not compared with TRBD1, the D call given in the table. TRBV21-1 is a documented pseudogene. The CDR3 runs to 13 residues.

Of note for this clone: Other nucleotide sequences in the sample specify the same CDR3. The chain employs TRBV5-1 and TRBJ1-6; 7 bases are shared with TRBD1. CDR3 length: 15 amino acids. CDR1 is SGHRS and CDR2 is YFSETQ in the germline V gene. J lost 5 bases, V lost 0 bases, and 2 bases had no gene match. This chain's CDR3 is CASSLGQGNNSPLHF. Written as DNA, the CDR3 is TGCGCCAGCAGCTTGGGACAGGGTAATAATTCACCCCTCCACTTT.

This chain connects TRBV2 to TRBJ2-2, with D possibly matching TRBD2 (5 bases). The germline V and J ends were trimmed by 4 bases and 7 bases, with 13 bases remaining between them. The germline V gene has CDR1 SNHLY and CDR2 FYNNEI. The CDR3 sequence is 14 residues long. The CDR3 DNA follows: TGTGCCAGCAGTGGTCGAGGGTGGAACGGGGAGCTGTTTTTT. Translation gives CASSGRGWNGELFF.

The chain recombines TRBV7-3 with TRBJ2-6, with TRBD1 matching 7 bases. The length of the CDR3 is 17 residues. V was pared by 5 bases and J by 1 base, with 8 bases of the junction left unmatched. Germline V gene lookup returns CDR1 SGHTA and CDR2 FQGTGA. CDR3 DNA: TGTGCCAGCAGCCGGACAGGCGTCCGGTCTGGGGCCAACGTCCTGACTTTC. Amino acid sequence: CASSRTGVRSGANVLTF.

The chain recombines TRBV13 with TRBJ1-1; perhaps TRBD1 as D (6 bases). Germline lookup yields CDR1 PRHDT and CDR2 FYEKMQ (reference sequence). With 5 bases removed from V and 4 bases from J, the gap between germline ends came to 14 bases. CDR3 length equals 14 residues. In DNA form, the CDR3 reads TGTGCCAGCAGCCCCCAGGGGCCCGCCACTGAAGCTTTCTTT. This translates into CASSPQGPATEAFF.

This chain links TRBV28 with TRBJ2-3; D gene unclear. This CDR3 contains 14 residues. Germline V gene lookup returns CDR1 MDHEN and CDR2 SYDVKM. V lost 10 bases, J lost 1 base, and 15 bases lay in between. CDR3 sequence (DNA): TGTGCCACCCTACGAGGAGACCGCACAGATACGCAGTATTTT. It encodes CATLRGDRTDTQYF.

This rearrangement joins TRBV19 to TRBJ2-5; possibly TRBD1 for D (5 bases). This CDR3 is built from 14 residues. Trimming took off 3 bases at V and 5 bases at J, with 13 bases between the two ends. CDR1 and CDR2 from the germline V gene are LNHDA and SQIVND (reference sequence). The CDR3 nucleotides read TGTGCCAGTAGTATGGGGCCCGTCGGGGAGACCCAGTACTTC. This codes for CASSMGPVGETQYF.

CDR3 amino acids: CASSLGQPNEKLFF. CDR3 in DNA: TGTGCCAGCAGCTTGGGACAGCCTAATGAAAAACTGTTTTTT. This rearrangement joins TRBV7-2 to TRBJ1-4; the match to TRBD1 covers 7 bases. The CDR3 has 14 residues. Germline V CDR1 and CDR2: SGHTA, FQGNSA. V lost 3 bases, J lost 3 bases, and 1 base stayed unmatched.

This clone was observed a handful of times. The chain employs TRBV7-9 and TRBJ1-2; 9 nucleotides line up with TRBD1. After removal of 5 bases from V and 4 bases from J, the junction contained 8 bases not matched to a gene. The CDR3 runs to 15 residues. The V gene's germline CDR1 is SEHNR and CDR2 FQNEAQ (reference sequence). The CDR3 sequence is CASSPGTGRGYGYTF. The CDR3 DNA is TGTGCCAGCAGCCCCGGGACAGGGAGGGGCTATGGCTACACCTTC.

CDR3 sequence (DNA): TGCGCCAGCAGCTTGATAGCCGGACAGACCCCTGAAGCTTTCTTT. The encoded protein is CASSLIAGQTPEAFF. The chain employs TRBV5-1 and TRBJ1-1; weak D call: TRBD1 (6 bases). This CDR3 is built from 15 residues. Trimming removed 1 base from V and 6 bases from J, with 16 bases in between. Germline values: CDR1 SGHRS, CDR2 YFSETQ.

The chain uses TRBV7-2 and TRBJ2-7, with TRBD1 identical over 9 bases. CDR3 length: 14 amino acids. Per germline, CDR1 SGHTA and CDR2 FQGNSA. With V trimmed by 4 bases and J by 3 bases, 4 bases remained unmatched. CDR3 sequence: CASSWDRDVYEQYF. The CDR3 DNA follows: TGTGCCAGCAGCTGGGACAGGGACGTCTACGAGCAGTACTTC.

The chain couples TRBV6-5 to TRBJ1-4; D unresolved. CDR1 is MNHEY, CDR2 SVGAGI, per germline. Trimming removed 4 bases at V and 2 bases at J, with 11 bases between. CDR3 size: 15 residues. The CDR3 sequence: CASSLEAGTNEKLFF. CDR3 DNA sequence: TGTGCCAGCAGTTTAGAGGCGGGGACTAATGAAAAACTGTTTTTT.

The rearrangement links TRBV28 to TRBJ1-1; 9 nucleotides agree with TRBD1. The CDR3 has 17 residues. The V and J ends lost 2 bases and 11 bases, in that order; junction bases with no gene match: 18. From germline, CDR1 is MDHEN and CDR2 SYDVKM. CDR3 coding DNA: TGTGCCAGCAGTTTACCCTACTCGGTTGCATGGACAGGGGCCGCTTTCTTT. The encoded protein is CASSLPYSVAWTGAAFF. The full variable domain, rest sourced from reference TRBV28 and TRBJ1-1, is DVKVTQSSRYLVKRTGEKVFLECVQDMDHENMFWYRQDPGLGLRLIYFSYDVKMKEKGDIPEGYSVSREKKERFSLILESASTNQTSMYLCASSLPYSVAWTGAAFFGQGTRLTVV.

The genes are TRBV3-1 (or the pseudogene TRBV3-2) and TRBJ2-4; D remains unclear. CDR1 is LGHDT, CDR2 YNNKEL, per germline (reference sequence). This CDR3 has 12 residues. Trimming took 3 bases from V and 7 from J, leaving 7 bases between them. As DNA, the CDR3 is TGTGCCAGCAGCCAGGCAGCGAACATTCAGTACTTC. Amino acids: CASSQAANIQYF.